Below, 5 T cell receptor beta chains from the same sample are listed, as sequenced in a study of glioma-infiltrating T cells. The iRepertoire nested amplicon-rescue multiplex PCR amplified TCR alpha and beta CDR3s from RNA. MiXCR, run by TCRdb on the multiplex PCR reads, gives a single entry per CDR3 protein. The sample shows around 390,000 distinct CDR3 sequences, less than 50% of them seen only once. Sequencing input: glioma tissue, nonneoplastic brain tissue, or PBMCs (not recorded which). The source is a human donor with low-grade glioma or glioblastoma, undergoing nonglioma brain surgery, or in good health (not recorded which).

A note on this clonotype: A much larger clone sits a single nucleotide away, making a read error possible. The V gene is TRBV6-1, the J gene TRBJ1-3; D may be TRBD1 (6 bases). Germline V gene data show CDR1 as MNHNS and CDR2 as SASEGT. The V and J ends lost 8 bases and 2 bases respectively, with 10 bases between them. The CDR3 runs 13 residues. CDR3 region: CASLNRAGNTIYF. Here the CDR3 DNA reads TGTGCCAGCTTGAACAGGGCTGGAAACACCATATATTTT.

This clonotype was seen more than once but under ten times. The chain has TRBV7-6 and TRBJ2-5, with 8 bases fitting TRBD2. Trimming at V came to 5 bases and at J to 7 bases, leaving 15 bases not matched to a gene. The CDR3 consists of 16 residues. The germline gives CDR1 SGHVS, CDR2 FNYEAQ. CDR3 nucleotide sequence: TGTGCCAGCAGCCGCACCGGACTAGCAGATTCCGGGACCCAGTACTTC. It is translated as CASSRTGLADSGTQYF.

On this clonotype: Being one base from a much bigger clone, this may be a read error. This chain joins TRBV6-1 and TRBJ2-3; TRBD2 aligns across 14 bases. This CDR3 has 17 residues. Unmatched junction bases numbered 8, after V lost 3 bases and J lost 6 bases. Per germline, CDR1 MNHNS and CDR2 SASEGT. CDR3 DNA: TGTGCCAGCAGTGAGCTGACTAGCGGGAGGGGCGTGGATACGCAGTATTTT. This codes for CASSELTSGRGVDTQYF.

The sample holds a few counts of this clonotype. CDR3 region: CATSRDGLSTDTQYF. The CDR3, as DNA: TGTGCCACCAGCAGAGATGGTCTTTCCACAGATACGCAGTATTTT. This rearrangement joins TRBV15 to TRBJ2-3; D is ambiguous. V was pared by 0 bases and J by 2 bases, with 9 bases between. Germline CDR1 is LNHNV and CDR2 is YYDKDF (reference sequence). CDR3 size: 15 residues.

Points on this clonotype: This may arise from a read error, as a much more abundant clone is one base away. The chain joins TRBV6-2 or TRBV6-3 to TRBJ2-3, with TRBD2 matching over 10 bases. The CDR3 runs to 15 residues. Germline trimming cut 6 bases from V and 4 bases from J; bases unmatched to any gene: 7. Looked up from germline, CDR1 is MNHEY and CDR2 is SVGEGT. The CDR3 DNA sequence: TGTGCCAGCAGCCCCACGGGACTAGCGCCAGATACGCAGTATTTT. As protein: CASSPTGLAPDTQYF.